Only a few counts were recorded for the clone carrying this T cell receptor (beta chain). Its antigen is undetermined. This sample was taken from a study of shared clonotypes between healthy human individuals. Study-wide context: Each donor's CD4 naive and CD4 memory cells filled three plates apiece, CD8 naive two, and CD8 memory one.

Sequencing used immunoSEQ multiplex PCR; TCRdb keeps in-frame clones, though not all of them. Of millions of clones detected, approximately 94% appear once; the ten largest clones hold more than 0.95%. Study-level findings and limits: Incompleteness in sorted-subset sequencing, despite large depth, was shown by rarefaction. How much donors shared clonotypes was expected to be affected by sequencing depth.

Positive CCR7 selection of CD45RO-negative cells yielded the naive CD8 cells, and terminally differentiated effector memory CD45RA+ cells were excluded. CDR1 MGHRA and CDR2 YSYEKL come from the germline V gene. Trimming removed 2 bases from V and 0 bases from J; junction bases left unmatched: 3. CDR3 length equals 15 residues. The sequenced sample was naive CD8+ T cells sorted from blood. J is TRBJ2-7 and V is TRBV4-1, with 8 bases lining up with TRBD2. The clonotype comes from a man aged 18 to 30 in good health. In nucleotides, the CDR3 is TGCGCCAGCAGCCAAAGCGGGGGAAACTCCTACGAGCAGTACTTC. Amino acids: CASSQSGGNSYEQYF.